The 23 T cell receptor beta chains listed next were all sequenced from one sample in a study of untreated major depressive disorder. Study observations and caveats: CD4+ T cells from depressed patients used TRBV05-01 (Vbeta 5.1) more often than controls.

No antigen has been identified for these receptors. The data were produced by immunoSEQ multiplex PCR, yet TCRdb's version contains in-frame clones alone and is incomplete. The sample consists of 17,000 or so clones, about 92% of them appearing once. Sample: CD4+ T cells from PBMCs. These receptors were taken from a woman aged 40 to 50 with major depressive disorder.

The chain employs TRBV7-9 and TRBJ1-4; D is unclear. CDR1 and CDR2 (germline): SEHNR, FQNEAQ (reference sequence). The CDR3 is 14 residues long. V shed 1 base and J shed 16 bases, with 19 bases lying between them. CDR3 sequence (DNA): TGTGCCAGCAGCTTAGGAGGTGCGTCGAGGGAGCCGTTTTTT. As protein: CASSLGGASREPFF.

The rearrangement uses TRBV9 and TRBJ1-2; D not resolved. V lost 8 bases and J 4 bases, leaving 12 bases between the germline ends. Germline assignment: CDR1 SGDLS and CDR2 YYNGEE. The CDR3 runs to 12 residues. CDR3 protein: CASATASYGYTF. CDR3 nucleotide sequence: TGTGCCAGTGCTACAGCTTCCTATGGCTACACCTTC. The variable domain in full, with the rest retrieved from reference TRBV9 and TRBJ1-2, is DSGVTQTPKHLITATGQRVTLRCSPRSGDLSVYWYQQSLDQGLQFLIQYYNGEERAKGNILERFSAQQFPDLHSELNLSSLELGDSALYFCASATASYGYTFGSGTRLTVV.

This clone was counted once. The V gene is TRBV5-8, the J gene TRBJ2-5; D not certain. The CDR3 is 14 amino acids. Germline V gives CDR1 SGHTS, CDR2 YDEGEE. The V and J ends lost 2 bases and 5 bases respectively, with 13 bases between them. CDR3 loop: CASSLVRLGETQYF. CDR3 in DNA: TGTGCCAGCAGCTTAGTGAGGCTCGGGGAGACCCAGTACTTC.

This clone is a singleton in its sample. The DNA for the CDR3 is TGTGCCAGCAGCCCCCAGCGGGCCGGAGATACGCAGTATTTT. Encoded protein: CASSPQRAGDTQYF. The chain combines TRBV7-3 with TRBJ2-3; TRBD2 is a possible D gene (6 bases). The CDR3 is made up of 14 amino acids. Germline V CDR1 and CDR2: SGHTA, FQGTGA. V lost 5 bases, J lost 5 bases, and 14 bases lay in between.

V usage is TRBV6-5 and J usage is TRBJ1-2, with 8 bases lining up with TRBD1. The trim removed 0 bases at V and 6 bases at J, leaving 6 bases unmatched. This CDR3 comprises 15 residues. Germline CDR1 and CDR2: MNHEY and SVGAGI. CDR3 amino acids: CASSYSGQDWDGYTF. CDR3 sequence (DNA): TGTGCCAGCAGTTACTCGGGACAGGATTGGGATGGCTACACCTTC.

The chain couples TRBV10-2 to TRBJ2-3; no clear D. Germline CDR1 is WSHSY and CDR2 is SAAADI. The V and J ends lost 1 base and 7 bases respectively, with 9 bases between them. This CDR3 contains 13 residues. The CDR3 DNA follows: TGCGCCAGCAGTGAGTTTTTTCACTATACGCAGTATTTT. Residues: CASSEFFHYTQYF.

The genes are TRBV4-3 and TRBJ1-1; D gene unclear. CDR3 length: 14 amino acids. Between the trimmed V and J ends, which lost 0 bases and 5 bases, there was a span of 10 bases. Germline V lookup: CDR1 LGHNA, CDR2 YSLEER. The CDR3 is CASSQDAWGTEAFF. The CDR3 coding sequence is TGCGCCAGCAGCCAAGACGCCTGGGGAACTGAAGCTTTCTTT.

This chain uses TRBV2 with TRBJ1-2; D is undetermined. V was cut by 4 bases and J by 8 bases, with 14 bases left in between. Germline CDR1 SNHLY, CDR2 FYNNEI. The CDR3 runs to 13 residues. Here the CDR3 DNA reads TGTGCCAGCAGTGCCCACGTCCCTCAGGGCTACACCTTC. Its translation: CASSAHVPQGYTF. Based on the CDR3 plus reference TRBV2 and TRBJ1-2, the full variable domain is EPEVTQTPSHQVTQMGQEVILRCVPISNHLYFYWYRQILGQKVEFLVSFYNNEISEKSEIFDDQFSVERPDGSNFTLKIRSTKLEDSAMYFCASSAHVPQGYTFGSGTRLTVV.

In its sample, this clone was seen once. V gene TRBV1 combines with J gene TRBJ2-1; the D call in the table, TRBD2, was not verified against the DNA. TRBV1 is labeled a pseudogene. CDR3 length: 17 amino acids. In nucleotides, the CDR3 is TGCACCAGCAGCCAAGACCCCGGAGGGCCCCTTTTAAATGAGCAGTTCTTC. As protein: CTSSQDPGGPLLNEQFF.

In DNA form, the CDR3 reads TGCGCCAGCAAGGGGGGTTATGAAAAACTGTTTTTT. Its translation is CASKGGYEKLFF. The rearrangement uses TRBV5-1 and TRBJ1-4, with D perhaps matching TRBD1 (6 bases). V was clipped by 6 bases and J by 6 bases, with 9 bases between them. This CDR3 is 12 amino acids long. Germline V gene data show CDR1 as SGHRS and CDR2 as YFSETQ.

The CDR3 nucleotides are TGTGCCATCAGTGAGGGGACGTCACTCCTCTACGAGCAGTACTTC. Translation gives CAISEGTSLLYEQYF. V usage is TRBV10-3 and J usage is TRBJ2-7; possibly TRBD1 or TRBD2 for D (5 bases each). Between the trimmed V and J ends, which lost 2 bases and 3 bases, there was a span of 14 bases. Germline V gives CDR1 ENHRY, CDR2 SYGVKD. The CDR3 is made up of 15 amino acids.

The gene calls are TRBV10-1 and TRBJ2-3; D may be TRBD1 or TRBD2 (6 bases each). CDR1 and CDR2 (germline): WNHNN, SYGVQD (reference sequence). The CDR3 sequence is 15 residues long. Between the trimmed V and J ends, which lost 3 bases and 2 bases, there was a span of 12 bases. The CDR3 sequence is CASSDGGGPTDTQYF. CDR3 sequence (DNA): TGCGCCAGCAGTGACGGAGGGGGACCCACAGATACGCAGTATTTT.

The chain joins TRBV5-1 to TRBJ1-1, with D maybe TRBD1 (5 bases). This CDR3 contains 14 residues. V was shortened by 1 base and J by 4 bases, with 11 bases between the two germline ends. The V gene's germline CDR1 is SGHRS and CDR2 YFSETQ. The DNA for the CDR3 is TGCGCCAGCAGCTTGCGATTTCAGGGCACTGAAGCTTTCTTT. Its translation: CASSLRFQGTEAFF.

The chain has TRBV2 and TRBJ1-5; D perhaps matches TRBD1 (6 bases). The CDR3 sequence is 15 residues long. Germline V gives CDR1 SNHLY, CDR2 FYNNEI. V was pared by 3 bases and J by 4 bases, with 13 bases between. The CDR3 region is CASSDERGANQPQHF. DNA for the CDR3: TGTGCCAGCAGTGATGAGCGGGGGGCGAATCAGCCCCAGCATTTT.

This sequence joins TRBV30 and TRBJ1-1; 8 bases align to TRBD1. From germline, CDR1 is GTSNPN and CDR2 SVGIG (reference sequence). V trimming: 1 base; J trimming: 7 bases; junction bases outside the gene matches: 14. CDR3 size: 16 residues. CDR3 region: CAWSASHRTGNGEAFF. The CDR3 nucleotides are TGTGCCTGGAGTGCTTCCCATAGGACAGGGAACGGTGAAGCTTTCTTT.

The chain employs TRBV27 and TRBJ2-7; 7 bases align to TRBD2. There are 15 residues in the CDR3. Germline assignment: CDR1 MNHEY and CDR2 SMNVEV (reference sequence). Trimming removed 2 bases from V and 9 bases from J; junction bases left unmatched: 13. The CDR3 here is CASSLNRASGLRQYV. CDR3 coding DNA: TGTGCCAGCAGTTTAAATCGGGCTAGCGGTCTGAGGCAGTACGTC.

The CDR3 is CASSPRDRGMNTEAFF. Written as DNA, the CDR3 is TGTGCCAGCAGCCCCCGGGACAGGGGGATGAACACTGAAGCTTTCTTT. This chain links TRBV5-4 with TRBJ1-1; the match to TRBD1 covers 11 bases. CDR3 length: 16 residues. Trimming at V came to 4 bases and at J to 0 bases, leaving 5 bases not matched to a gene. Germline CDR1 is SGHNT and CDR2 is YYREEE (reference sequence).

The sample holds one count of this clone. The CDR3 DNA follows: TGCAGCGTTGAAGCGGGACCTCGAGAGACCCAGTACTTC. Translating gives CSVEAGPRETQYF. The V gene is TRBV29-1, the J gene TRBJ2-5; D may correspond to TRBD1 or TRBD2 (5 bases each). V was cut by 1 base and J by 4 bases, with 10 bases left in between. The CDR3 loop spans 13 amino acids. Germline V gene data show CDR1 as SQVTM and CDR2 as ANQGSEA.

The J gene is TRBJ1-3, the V gene TRBV15; D is uncertain. CDR3 length: 16 amino acids. CDR1 LNHNV and CDR2 YYDKDF come from the germline V gene (reference sequence). V was shortened by 1 base and J by 2 bases, with 12 bases between the two germline ends. The CDR3 sequence is CATSRGPGGTGNTIYF. The CDR3 nucleotides are TGTGCCACCAGCAGAGGACCGGGAGGTACTGGAAACACCATATATTTT.

The chain links TRBV4-3 to TRBJ2-2; D is uncertain. Per the germline V gene, CDR1 is LGHNA and CDR2 is YSLEER. CDR3 size: 14 residues. V dropped 2 bases and J dropped 2 bases, with 6 bases sitting between them. Here the CDR3 reads CASSQSSNTGELFF. DNA for the CDR3: TGCGCCAGCAGCCAATCGAGTAACACCGGGGAGCTGTTTTTT.

This chain joins TRBV5-1 and TRBJ1-2, with D tentatively TRBD1 (5 bases). The CDR3 sequence is 15 residues long. V was cut by 0 bases and J by 6 bases, with 15 bases left in between. Germline V gene data show CDR1 as SGHRS and CDR2 as YFSETQ. CDR3 nucleotide sequence: TGCGCCAGCAGCTTGGAGGCCAGGGAGGCCGATGGCTACACCTTC. Translated: CASSLEAREADGYTF.

J is TRBJ2-7 and V is TRBV6-1; tentatively, D is TRBD1 (5 bases). This CDR3 has 12 amino acids. Germline CDR1 MNHNS, CDR2 SASEGT. CDR3 bases: TGTGCCAGCAGAAAGGACACCTATGAGCAGTACGTC. This codes for CASRKDTYEQYV.

The rearrangement uses TRBV30 and TRBJ2-2; 9 nucleotides match TRBD1. CDR1 is GTSNPN and CDR2 is SVGIG in the germline V gene (reference sequence). This CDR3 spans 14 amino acids. V shed 4 bases, J shed 5 bases, and the junction held 5 bases outside the gene matches. This chain's CDR3 is CAWIPGQGTGELFF. The CDR3 bases are TGTGCCTGGATCCCGGGACAGGGAACCGGGGAGCTGTTTTTT.